What follows are 27 T cell receptor beta chains derived from one specimen sequenced in a study of regulatory T cells in long-lasting Graves disease. According to the study, TCR beta libraries were built with iRepertoire HTBI primers and CDR3-region Arm-PCR. TCRdb re-derived calls from the multiplex PCR reads in MiXCR, one entry per CDR3 protein. The table has some 350,000 distinct CDR3 sequences, 15% to 20% seen once. Sample time point: newly diagnosed GD, antithyroid drugs for less than 3 months. PBMC RNA served as the TCR library source. This same sample was also part of a study on T cells in Graves' hyperthyroidism and ophthalmopathy.

This specimen consisted of peripheral blood mononuclear cells (PBMCs), obtained at new diagnosis, from a patient treated with antithyroid drugs. The receptor set was obtained from a young woman with Graves disease.

This clonotype was observed a single time. This may be a read error, as it is one base from a much larger clone. This sequence joins TRBV6-1 and TRBJ1-6, with D tentatively TRBD1 (6 bases). The germline gives CDR1 MNHNS, CDR2 SASEGT. The length of the CDR3 is 14 residues. Here the CDR3 reads CASSELGANSPPHF. DNA for the CDR3: TGTGCCAGCAGTGAACTGGGGGCTAATTCACCCCCCCACTTT.

V gene TRBV20-1 combines with J gene TRBJ1-2; tentative D call: TRBD1 (6 bases). The germline V gene has CDR1 DFQATT and CDR2 SNEGSKA (reference sequence). V was clipped by 6 bases and J by 4 bases, with 18 bases between them. CDR3 length: 14 amino acids. The chain's CDR3 is CSARGPTGFYGYTF. CDR3 DNA sequence: TGCAGTGCCAGGGGTCCTACAGGGTTCTATGGCTACACCTTC.

This rearrangement joins TRBV20-1 to TRBJ2-5; no clear D. The CDR3 loop spans 13 amino acids. V was trimmed by 5 bases and J by 7 bases, leaving 17 bases between them. Germline CDR1 is DFQATT and CDR2 is SNEGSKA (reference sequence). In DNA form, the CDR3 reads TGCAGTGCTGGCCCCCTGCTTCGTGGGACCCAGTACTTC. Translated: CSAGPLLRGTQYF.

A few counts support this clonotype. The chain carries TRBV6-2 or TRBV6-3 and TRBJ1-1; D unresolved. With 4 bases removed from V and 1 base from J, the gap between germline ends came to 16 bases. Germline CDR1 and CDR2: MNHEY and SVGEGT. CDR3 size: 16 residues. The CDR3 reads CASSSIGGRPNTEAFF. CDR3 DNA: TGTGCCAGCAGTTCCATCGGAGGAAGGCCGAACACTGAAGCTTTCTTT.

This clonotype has just a few counts. The chain recombines TRBV6-2 or TRBV6-3 with TRBJ1-3; D is possibly TRBD1 (5 bases). The length of the CDR3 is 18 residues. Germline V lookup: CDR1 MNHEY, CDR2 SVGEGT. Trimming took 2 bases from V and 0 from J, leaving 17 bases between them. The DNA for the CDR3 is TGTGCCAGCAGTTACGACCCTCGACAGACTCTCTCTGGAAACACCATATATTTT. It translates to CASSYDPRQTLSGNTIYF.

This clonotype was counted only a few times. The chain is built from TRBV4-1 and TRBJ2-5; D could derive from TRBD1 or TRBD2 (5 bases each). The V end was cut by 3 bases, the J end by 5 bases, with 13 bases between. CDR1 and CDR2 from the germline V gene are MGHRA and YSYEKL. This CDR3 is built from 14 residues. CDR3 nucleotide sequence: TGCGCCAGCAGCCATCCCGGGGCTCTGGAGACCCAGTACTTC. The encoded protein is CASSHPGALETQYF.

Concerning this clonotype: With only one base between it and a far larger clone, this is likely a read error. The V call is TRBV7-8, the J call TRBJ2-1; 11 nucleotides align to TRBD2. The CDR3 runs to 18 residues. From germline, CDR1 is SGHVS and CDR2 FQNEAQ. J was trimmed by 7 bases and V by 4 bases; bases with no gene match: 15. CDR3 nucleotides: TGTGCCAGCAGCTCCGAGTGGGGAACTAGCGGGAGCGGGAATGAGCAGTTCTTC. The encoded protein is CASSSEWGTSGSGNEQFF.

This clonotype has only a few counts. A much bigger clone sits one base away, suggesting this may be a read error. The chain is built from TRBV11-1 and TRBJ1-2, with D unclear. The V end lost 3 bases, the J end lost 6 bases, and 8 bases lay between the germline ends. Germline CDR1 reads SGHAT; CDR2 reads FQDESV (reference sequence). The CDR3 loop spans 12 amino acids. The CDR3 spells CASSLDDNGYTF. The CDR3 coding sequence is TGTGCCAGCAGCTTGGACGACAATGGCTACACCTTC.

This clonotype was seen more than once but under ten times. The chain combines TRBV7-3 with TRBJ2-3; D not resolved. V lost 5 bases and J 4 bases, leaving 16 bases between the germline ends. The germline V gene encodes CDR1 SGHTA and CDR2 FQGTGA. This CDR3 has 15 residues. The CDR3 loop is CASSPGPGGPDTQYF. DNA of the CDR3: TGTGCCAGCAGCCCTGGGCCGGGCGGCCCAGATACGCAGTATTTT.

Comment on this clonotype: Because it lacks the conserved phenylalanine or tryptophan at the end, this CDR3 is likely a read error. The rearrangement joins TRBV24-1 to TRBJ2-5, with D tentatively TRBD2 (5 bases). V lost 5 bases to trimming and J lost 5 bases, with 8 bases between them. Germline V gene data show CDR1 as KGHDR and CDR2 as SFDVKD. CDR3 length: 12 residues. CDR3 sequence reads: CATSVSGETQYL. Here the CDR3 DNA reads TGTGCCACCAGTGTCTCGGGGGAGACCCAGTACCTC.

This clonotype was seen many times. Sequence at one end of the junction differs from germline and may be a read error. V gene TRBV5-1 combines with J gene TRBJ2-7, with a tentative D call TRBD2 (6 bases). Germline loops: CDR1 SGHRS, CDR2 YFSETQ. CDR3 length equals 15 residues. This chain's CDR3 is CASSLGLAGSTEQYF. The CDR3 region has the DNA TGTGCCAGCAGCTTGGGACTGGCAGGATCCACCGAGCAGTACTTC.

This clonotype was counted a few times. This chain links TRBV12-3 or TRBV12-4 with TRBJ1-6; 7 bases are a match to TRBD1. With 6 bases clipped from V and 3 bases from J, the junction kept 5 bases outside the gene matches. The CDR3 has 15 residues. The CDR3 sequence: CASRIRDSYNSPLHF. For the CDR3, the DNA is TGTGCCAGCAGAATCCGGGACAGCTATAATTCACCCCTCCACTTT.

In its sample, this clonotype was seen a few times. The chain is built from TRBV6-2 or TRBV6-3 and TRBJ1-2; 8 nucleotides line up with TRBD1. CDR1 MNHEY and CDR2 SVGEGT come from the germline V gene. CDR3 size: 17 residues. J was trimmed by 7 bases and V by 2 bases; bases with no gene match: 15. CDR3 amino acids: CASSYTRTGTVLVGYTF. The CDR3 nucleotides read TGTGCCAGCAGTTACACCAGGACAGGGACGGTCTTAGTTGGCTACACCTTC.

As regards this clonotype: A single base separates this from a much larger clone, so it may be a read error. This CDR3 fails to terminate in the conserved phenylalanine or tryptophan, so it likely reflects a read error. The chain uses TRBV27 and TRBJ1-4; the match to TRBD1 covers 7 bases. CDR1 and CDR2 from the germline V gene are MNHEY and SMNVEV (reference sequence). V lost 10 bases, J lost 7 bases, and 12 bases stayed unmatched. This CDR3 contains 14 residues. CDR3 nucleotide sequence: TGTGCCACAGCCCCCAGGGGGGTGGGTGAAAAACTGTTTTCT. This sequence encodes CATAPRGVGEKLFS.

Ten or more counts support this clonotype. V usage is TRBV5-6 and J usage is TRBJ1-2; D remains ambiguous. The germline gives CDR1 SGHDT, CDR2 YYEEEE. CDR3 length: 13 residues. V gave up 4 bases and J gave up 6 bases, with 13 bases separating them. CDR3 in amino acids: CASSLGRRDGYTF. The CDR3 DNA reads TGTGCCAGCAGCCTAGGTAGGCGCGATGGCTACACCTTC.

This clonotype was recorded many times. CDR3 bases: TGTGCCAGCAGTTCCATTGGGGGCCCCTATAATTCACCCCTCCACTTT. Encoded protein: CASSSIGGPYNSPLHF. The chain links TRBV12-3 or TRBV12-4 to TRBJ1-6; tentatively, D is TRBD1 (6 bases). Deletions cut 4 bases from V and 2 bases from J, with 12 bases between. The CDR3 covers 16 residues.

At least ten counts were recorded for this clonotype. The J gene is TRBJ1-1, the V gene TRBV3-1; 11 bases fit TRBD1. The ends lost 2 bases at V and 4 bases at J; junction bases unmatched: 6. CDR1 LGHDT and CDR2 YNNKEL come from the germline V gene (reference sequence). This CDR3 spans 16 amino acids. The CDR3 loop is CASSQLPGTGGTEAFF. Here the CDR3 DNA reads TGTGCCAGCAGCCAACTCCCGGGGACAGGGGGCACTGAAGCTTTCTTT.

This clonotype was observed a few times. The chain is built from TRBV7-2 and TRBJ2-7, with no clear D. Germline values: CDR1 SGHTA, CDR2 FQGNSA. The CDR3 length is 11 residues. Trimming took 5 bases from V and 3 from J, leaving 5 bases between them. CDR3 residues: CASSPIYEQYF. DNA for the CDR3: TGTGCCAGCAGCCCTATCTACGAGCAGTACTTC.

This clonotype was seen many times. This chain links TRBV20-1 with TRBJ1-1, with no clear D. CDR3 size: 10 residues. Trimming stripped 5 bases from V and 4 bases from J, with 5 bases between. Looked up from germline, CDR1 is DFQATT and CDR2 is SNEGSKA (reference sequence). The chain's CDR3 is CSAGGTEAFF. The CDR3, as DNA: TGCAGTGCTGGAGGCACTGAAGCTTTCTTT.

This clonotype was seen at least ten times. The chain is built from TRBV5-1 and TRBJ1-2, with 8 bases fitting TRBD1. CDR3 size: 15 residues. Germline CDR1 and CDR2: SGHRS and YFSETQ. Trimming cost V 1 base and J 4 bases; bases outside gene matches: 6. The CDR3 spells CASSLSSGQGYGYTF. CDR3 coding DNA: TGCGCCAGCAGCTTGTCCTCTGGACAGGGCTATGGCTACACCTTC.

This clonotype was found many times. The chain has TRBV27 and TRBJ2-1; D not certain. This CDR3 region has 13 residues. CDR1 and CDR2 from the germline V gene are MNHEY and SMNVEV (reference sequence). The V end lost 6 bases, the J end lost 6 bases, and 12 bases lay between the germline ends. The CDR3 reads CASSLGQVNEQFF. CDR3 nucleotides: TGTGCCAGCAGCCTTGGGCAAGTCAATGAGCAGTTCTTC.

The chain recombines TRBV20-1 with TRBJ1-5; possible D gene TRBD1, 5 bases. Trimming shortened V by 5 bases and J by 4 bases, and 27 bases separated the two germline ends. The CDR3 totals 18 residues. CDR1 is DFQATT, CDR2 SNEGSKA, per germline (reference sequence). The CDR3 DNA reads as TGCAGTGCTCTTAAAGGGGCCGACGGGGCCTATTCAAATCAGCCCCAGCATTTT. This gives the protein CSALKGADGAYSNQPQHF.

This clonotype has at least ten counts. An end of the junction does not agree with germline; a read error may underlie this. This rearrangement joins TRBV5-1 to TRBJ2-5; D possibly matches TRBD1 or TRBD2 (5 bases each). Germline V gene sequence: CDR1 SGHRS, CDR2 YFSETQ. This CDR3 contains 14 residues. The CDR3 nucleotides read TGTGCCAGCAGCCCCGGGGCCGCGATGGAGACCCAGTACTTC. Amino acid sequence: CASSPGAAMETQYF.

This clonotype was detected many times. This chain links TRBV6-6 with TRBJ1-1; unclear D gene. The CDR3 spans 13 residues. Germline V lookup: CDR1 MNHNY, CDR2 SVGAGI (reference sequence). Trimming left V 1 base short and J 5 bases short, with 8 bases between. This CDR3 is CASSYWRETEAFF. The CDR3 nucleotides are TGTGCCAGCAGTTACTGGAGGGAAACTGAAGCTTTCTTT.

As to this clonotype: A far larger clone is just one base off, so this is likely a read error. The chain has TRBV2 and TRBJ2-3, with a possible D match to TRBD2 (6 bases). The DNA end is more similar to TRBJ2-7, so the J call may be wrong. CDR1 is SNHLY, CDR2 FYNNEI, per germline. The CDR3 is 16 amino acids. CDR3 coding DNA: TGTGTCAGCAAGAACTTCGGGGGAGCGACGAGGAATGAGCAGTACTTC. It is translated as CVSKNFGGATRNEQYF.

V usage is TRBV28 and J usage is TRBJ2-2; 9 bases agree with TRBD2. Germline V CDR1 and CDR2: MDHEN, SYDVKM. CDR3 length equals 15 residues. After removal of 8 bases from V and 5 bases from J, the junction contained 9 bases not matched to a gene. The CDR3 protein is CASGTSRGWTGELFF. The DNA for the CDR3 is TGTGCCAGCGGGACTAGCAGGGGATGGACCGGGGAGCTGTTTTTT. The full variable domain, completed using reference TRBV28 and TRBJ2-2, is DVKVTQSSRYLVKRTGEKVFLECVQDMDHENMFWYRQDPGLGLRLIYFSYDVKMKEKGDIPEGYSVSREKKERFSLILESASTNQTSMYLCASGTSRGWTGELFFGEGSRLTVL.

This clonotype was picked up many times. The V gene is TRBV3-1, the J gene TRBJ2-1; 10 bases fit TRBD2. The CDR3 is 15 residues long. With V trimmed by 5 bases and J by 5 bases, 6 bases remained unmatched. CDR1 is LGHDT, CDR2 YNNKEL, per germline (reference sequence). The CDR3 here is CASSKRTSGNNEQFF. The CDR3 DNA sequence: TGTGCCAGCAGCAAACGGACTAGCGGAAACAATGAGCAGTTCTTC.